These T cell receptor beta chains were read from a single sample in a study of blood T cell repertoires in COVID-19. Assay: immunoSEQ multiplex PCR; the TCRdb copy retains only in-frame clones and omits some. Here the sample spans over 200,000 clones, 88% being singletons. The specimen sequenced was peripheral blood. These TCRs come from a woman aged 60 to 75 with acute or convalescent COVID-19. Both conserved end residues are part of each CDR3. Each record gives: V gene, J gene, clone size, D gene, CDR3 protein, CDR3 DNA. A D gene is named only where the DNA matches it firmly. Only part of the rows carry a size: once, few, many, or a class if the clone is expanded.

v_call: TRBV7-6
j_call: TRBJ1-6
clone_size: NA
d_call: NA
cdr3_aa: CASSLGGGNSPLHF
cdr3_nt: TGTGCCAGCAGCTTAGGAGGGGGTAATTCACCCCTCCACTTT

v_call: TRBV10-2
j_call: TRBJ2-1
clone_size: few
d_call: TRBD2
cdr3_aa: CASSGGRVGEQFF
cdr3_nt: TGCGCCAGCAGCGGCGGGAGAGTAGGTGAGCAGTTCTTC

v_call: TRBV29-1
j_call: TRBJ2-3
clone_size: NA
d_call: TRBD2
cdr3_aa: CSAREWGGSTDTQYF
cdr3_nt: TGCAGCGCCAGGGAATGGGGAGGGAGCACAGATACGCAGTATTTT

v_call: TRBV19
j_call: TRBJ2-3
clone_size: NA
d_call: NA
cdr3_aa: CASSRAHTDTQYF
cdr3_nt: TGTGCCAGTAGTAGGGCCCACACAGATACGCAGTATTTT

v_call: TRBV7-7
j_call: TRBJ2-7
clone_size: NA
d_call: NA
cdr3_aa: CASSLGPTGSYEQYF
cdr3_nt: TGTGCTAGCAGCTTAGGACCTACAGGCTCCTACGAGCAGTACTTC

v_call: TRBV6-5
j_call: TRBJ2-2
clone_size: NA
d_call: NA
cdr3_aa: CATLTRELGTGELFF
cdr3_nt: TGTGCCACCCTAACTAGGGAGCTTGGTACCGGGGAGCTGTTTTTT

v_call: TRBV4-1
j_call: TRBJ1-4
clone_size: NA
d_call: NA
cdr3_aa: CASSQEQERVNEKLFF
cdr3_nt: TGCGCCAGCAGCCAAGAACAGGAAAGGGTCAATGAAAAACTGTTTTTT

v_call: TRBV27
j_call: TRBJ2-7
clone_size: NA
d_call: TRBD1
cdr3_aa: CASSVRDRAHEQYF
cdr3_nt: TGTGCCAGCAGTGTCCGGGACAGGGCCCACGAGCAGTACTTC

v_call: TRBV6-5
j_call: TRBJ1-1
clone_size: NA
d_call: NA
cdr3_aa: CASSLQGAEAFF
cdr3_nt: TGTGCCAGCAGTTTACAGGGTGCTGAAGCTTTCTTT

v_call: TRBV7-2
j_call: TRBJ1-4
clone_size: NA
d_call: NA
cdr3_aa: CASSLGGRGIEKLFF
cdr3_nt: TGTGCCAGCAGCTTAGGGGGCAGGGGAATTGAAAAACTGTTTTTT

v_call: TRBV6-5
j_call: TRBJ1-6
clone_size: NA
d_call: NA
cdr3_aa: CASGQGRSYNSPLHF
cdr3_nt: TGTGCCAGCGGGCAGGGTCGTTCCTATAATTCACCCCTCCACTTT

v_call: TRBV18
j_call: TRBJ2-3
clone_size: NA
d_call: TRBD1
cdr3_aa: CASSPLGQGTDTQYF
cdr3_nt: TGTGCCAGCTCACCACTAGGACAGGGAACAGATACGCAGTATTTT

v_call: TRBV5-3
j_call: TRBJ1-5
clone_size: NA
d_call: NA
cdr3_aa: CARSPPRGYQPQHF
cdr3_nt: TGTGCCAGAAGCCCACCCCGGGGGTATCAGCCCCAGCATTTT

v_call: TRBV19
j_call: TRBJ2-2
clone_size: NA
d_call: TRBD2
cdr3_aa: CASSVRTSGGTGELFF
cdr3_nt: TGTGCCAGTAGTGTAAGGACTAGCGGGGGTACCGGGGAGCTGTTTTTT

v_call: TRBV30
j_call: TRBJ1-5
clone_size: NA
d_call: TRBD1
cdr3_aa: CAWSRLGTDNQPQHF
cdr3_nt: TGTGCCTGGAGTCGTCTAGGGACAGATAATCAGCCCCAGCATTTT

v_call: TRBV3-1/TRBV3-2
j_call: TRBJ2-5
clone_size: NA
d_call: NA
cdr3_aa: CASSPNPRQGWRGETQYF
cdr3_nt: TGTGCCAGCAGCCCTAATCCGAGACAGGGATGGCGGGGAGAGACCCAGTACTTC

v_call: TRBV6-5
j_call: TRBJ2-7
clone_size: NA
d_call: NA
cdr3_aa: CASSLTAAYEQYF
cdr3_nt: TGTGCCAGCAGTCTAACAGCGGCCTACGAGCAGTACTTC

v_call: TRBV5-4
j_call: TRBJ1-2
clone_size: NA
d_call: NA
cdr3_aa: CASKSLDFYGYTF
cdr3_nt: TGTGCCAGCAAGAGTTTGGACTTCTATGGCTACACCTTC

v_call: TRBV7-2
j_call: TRBJ2-2
clone_size: NA
d_call: NA
cdr3_aa: CASSLSDGGTGELFF
cdr3_nt: TGTGCCAGCAGCTTATCTGACGGGGGCACCGGGGAGCTGTTTTTT

v_call: TRBV14
j_call: TRBJ1-1
clone_size: NA
d_call: NA
cdr3_aa: CASSQRQAFMNTEAFF
cdr3_nt: TGTGCCAGCAGCCAACGACAGGCCTTTATGAACACTGAAGCTTTCTTT

v_call: TRBV10-3
j_call: TRBJ2-1
clone_size: once
d_call: TRBD2
cdr3_aa: CAISERGEILNEQFF
cdr3_nt: TGTGCCATCAGTGAGCGGGGGGAGATTCTTAATGAGCAGTTCTTC

v_call: TRBV29-1
j_call: TRBJ1-5
clone_size: NA
d_call: TRBD1
cdr3_aa: CSVRQGDGHQPQHF
cdr3_nt: TGCAGCGTCAGACAGGGTGACGGCCATCAGCCCCAGCATTTT

v_call: TRBV5-1
j_call: TRBJ2-2
clone_size: NA
d_call: TRBD2
cdr3_aa: CASASGGTNTGELFF
cdr3_nt: TGCGCCAGCGCTAGCGGGGGGACAAACACCGGGGAGCTGTTTTTT

v_call: TRBV28
j_call: TRBJ2-7
clone_size: NA
d_call: TRBD2
cdr3_aa: CATSGASYEQYF
cdr3_nt: TGTGCCACTAGCGGGGCCTCCTACGAGCAGTACTTC

v_call: TRBV7-8
j_call: TRBJ1-4
clone_size: NA
d_call: NA
cdr3_aa: CASSPDEKLFF
cdr3_nt: TGTGCCAGCAGCCCCGATGAAAAACTGTTTTTT

v_call: TRBV10-3
j_call: TRBJ2-7
clone_size: NA
d_call: TRBD2
cdr3_aa: CAIAASGGSYEQYF
cdr3_nt: TGTGCCATAGCGGCTAGCGGTGGTTCCTACGAGCAGTACTTC

v_call: TRBV5-1
j_call: TRBJ2-1
clone_size: few
d_call: NA
cdr3_aa: CASKPSIAYNEQFF
cdr3_nt: TGCGCCAGCAAACCTAGCATTGCCTACAATGAGCAGTTCTTC

v_call: TRBV19
j_call: TRBJ1-5
clone_size: NA
d_call: NA
cdr3_aa: CASSLRQASNQPQHF
cdr3_nt: TGTGCCAGTAGTTTGAGACAGGCTAGCAATCAGCCCCAGCATTTT

v_call: TRBV12-5
j_call: TRBJ2-1
clone_size: NA
d_call: TRBD2
cdr3_aa: CASGLTSGDGKREQFF
cdr3_nt: TGTGCTAGTGGTTTGACTAGCGGGGATGGAAAGCGCGAGCAGTTCTTC

v_call: TRBV7-9
j_call: TRBJ2-2
clone_size: NA
d_call: TRBD2
cdr3_aa: CASSFKTSLSGELFF
cdr3_nt: TGTGCCAGCAGCTTTAAGACTAGCTTGTCCGGGGAGCTGTTTTTT

v_call: TRBV27
j_call: TRBJ1-5
clone_size: few
d_call: NA
cdr3_aa: CASSDTVNQPQHF
cdr3_nt: TGTGCCAGCAGCGACACTGTAAATCAGCCCCAGCATTTT

v_call: TRBV5-5
j_call: TRBJ1-2
clone_size: NA
d_call: TRBD1
cdr3_aa: CASSDGQGWAVYGYTF
cdr3_nt: TGTGCCAGCAGCGATGGACAGGGATGGGCCGTCTATGGCTACACCTTC

v_call: TRBV9
j_call: TRBJ1-6
clone_size: NA
d_call: TRBD1
cdr3_aa: CASSVDAGTGYNSPLHF
cdr3_nt: TGTGCCAGCAGCGTAGATGCTGGGACAGGGTATAATTCACCCCTCCACTTT

v_call: TRBV27
j_call: TRBJ2-2
clone_size: NA
d_call: TRBD1
cdr3_aa: CASSLRGQGVKTGELFF
cdr3_nt: TGTGCCAGCAGTTTACGGGGACAGGGTGTTAAAACCGGGGAGCTGTTTTTT

v_call: TRBV19
j_call: TRBJ1-3
clone_size: NA
d_call: TRBD1
cdr3_aa: CASSMFSGTGHTIYF
cdr3_nt: TGTGCCAGTAGTATGTTTTCCGGGACAGGGCACACCATATATTTT

v_call: TRBV19
j_call: TRBJ1-5
clone_size: NA
d_call: NA
cdr3_aa: CASRTGPRNQPQHF
cdr3_nt: TGTGCCAGTAGGACAGGCCCCCGGAATCAGCCCCAGCATTTT

v_call: TRBV25-1
j_call: TRBJ2-3
clone_size: NA
d_call: TRBD2
cdr3_aa: CASSDLTSGMGDTQYF
cdr3_nt: TGTGCCAGCAGTGACTTGACTAGCGGTATGGGGGATACGCAGTATTTT

v_call: TRBV5-8
j_call: TRBJ1-5
clone_size: NA
d_call: NA
cdr3_aa: CASSLVTAQPQHF
cdr3_nt: TGTGCCAGCAGCTTGGTAACAGCTCAGCCCCAGCATTTT

v_call: TRBV7-8
j_call: TRBJ1-5
clone_size: NA
d_call: TRBD1
cdr3_aa: CASSPRGQVYSNQPQHF
cdr3_nt: TGTGCCAGCAGCCCACGGGGACAGGTCTATAGCAATCAGCCCCAGCATTTT

v_call: TRBV4-2
j_call: TRBJ2-5
clone_size: NA
d_call: TRBD2
cdr3_aa: CASSRSQTSGYQETQYF
cdr3_nt: TGTGCCAGCTCACGATCCCAGACTAGCGGGTATCAAGAGACCCAGTACTTC

v_call: TRBV18
j_call: TRBJ2-3
clone_size: NA
d_call: NA
cdr3_aa: CASSPGAGASTDTQYF
cdr3_nt: TGTGCCAGCTCACCAGGAGCGGGCGCTAGCACAGATACGCAGTATTTT

v_call: TRBV5-1
j_call: TRBJ2-7
clone_size: NA
d_call: TRBD1
cdr3_aa: CASSPGRGSENEQYF
cdr3_nt: TGCGCCAGCAGTCCTGGCAGGGGGAGTGAAAACGAGCAGTACTTC

v_call: TRBV2
j_call: TRBJ2-3
clone_size: NA
d_call: TRBD2
cdr3_aa: CASSGGRGTDTQYF
cdr3_nt: TGTGCCAGCAGTGGCGGGAGGGGGACAGATACGCAGTATTTT

v_call: TRBV4-2
j_call: TRBJ2-3
clone_size: NA
d_call: TRBD2
cdr3_aa: CASSQANRGLAGSTDTQYF
cdr3_nt: TGTGCCAGCAGCCAAGCGAATCGAGGACTAGCGGGATCCACAGATACGCAGTATTTT

v_call: TRBV5-4
j_call: TRBJ2-3
clone_size: NA
d_call: TRBD2
cdr3_aa: CASSPRLAGGTDTQYF
cdr3_nt: TGTGCCAGCAGCCCAAGACTAGCGGGGGGGACAGATACGCAGTATTTT

v_call: TRBV5-1
j_call: TRBJ2-7
clone_size: NA
d_call: TRBD2
cdr3_aa: CASSLAISGSYEQYF
cdr3_nt: TGCGCCAGCAGCTTGGCCATTAGCGGGAGTTACGAGCAGTACTTC

v_call: TRBV9
j_call: TRBJ2-7
clone_size: NA
d_call: TRBD1
cdr3_aa: CASSVEGTGVSYEQYF
cdr3_nt: TGTGCCAGCAGCGTAGAGGGGACAGGGGTTTCCTACGAGCAGTACTTC

v_call: TRBV6-1
j_call: TRBJ2-5
clone_size: NA
d_call: NA
cdr3_aa: CASSEAWGLGQETQYF
cdr3_nt: TGTGCCAGCAGTGAGGCTTGGGGGCTAGGGCAAGAGACCCAGTACTTC

v_call: TRBV28
j_call: TRBJ1-2
clone_size: NA
d_call: TRBD1
cdr3_aa: CASRTQGALDYGYTF
cdr3_nt: TGTGCCAGCAGAACCCAGGGGGCGCTCGACTATGGCTACACCTTC

v_call: TRBV6-5
j_call: TRBJ1-4
clone_size: few
d_call: NA
cdr3_aa: CASMGGGEKLFF
cdr3_nt: TGTGCCAGCATGGGAGGGGGTGAAAAACTGTTTTTT